This entry lists 18 T cell receptor beta chains sequenced from one sample in a study of T cell responses to AZD1222 COVID-19 vaccine. Assay: immunoSEQ multiplex PCR; the TCRdb copy retains only in-frame clones and omits some. In the table there are roughly 110,000 clones, roughly nine tenths of which are singletons. The input for sequencing was peripheral blood, taken 28 days after the second AZD1222 dose. The receptors come from an adult who received the AZD1222 COVID-19 vaccine.

The chain uses TRBV6-5 and TRBJ1-4; D is ambiguous. Trimming took 8 bases from V and 7 from J, leaving 17 bases between them. Germline V gives CDR1 MNHEY, CDR2 SVGAGI. The CDR3 is 14 amino acids. The CDR3 spells CASSPGAASEKLFF. The CDR3 DNA follows: TGTGCCAGCTCCCCGGGAGCAGCTAGTGAAAAACTGTTTTTT.

The CDR3 nucleotides are TGTGCCAGCAGCCTAAAAGGAGGAGCCCCCTATGGCTACACCTTC. This gives the protein CASSLKGGAPYGYTF. This sequence joins TRBV7-2 and TRBJ1-2, with unresolved D. Germline V gene sequence: CDR1 SGHTA, CDR2 FQGNSA. The CDR3 has 15 residues. V lost 5 bases and J lost 4, with 17 bases in between.

This chain uses TRBV4-3 with TRBJ1-6; a weak D match, TRBD1 (5 bases). CDR3 length: 13 residues. In germline, CDR1 is LGHNA, CDR2 YSLEER. V dropped 1 base and J dropped 10 bases, with 8 bases sitting between them. This chain's CDR3 is CASSQGGVSPLHF. The CDR3 DNA follows: TGCGCCAGCAGCCAAGGGGGGGTATCACCCCTCCACTTT.

As to this clone: An end of the junction differs from the germline gene, which may be a read error. The chain links TRBV19 to TRBJ1-3; 7 bases map to TRBD1. Germline V gives CDR1 LNHDA, CDR2 SQIVND (reference sequence). CDR3 length: 16 amino acids. CDR3 residues: CASNIPTGSSGNTIYF. CDR3 nucleotide sequence: TGTGCCAGTAATATACCGACAGGGTCCTCTGGAAACACCATATATTTT. Together with reference TRBV19 and TRBJ1-3, the CDR3 gives the full variable domain: DGGITQSPKYLFRKEGQNVTLSCEQNLNHDAMYWYRQDPGQGLRLIYYSQIVNDFQKGDIAEGYSVSREKKESFPLTVTSAQKNPTAFYLCASNIPTGSSGNTIYFGEGSWLTVV.

The chain employs TRBV2 and TRBJ1-1, with D unresolved. Per the germline V gene, CDR1 is SNHLY and CDR2 is FYNNEI. CDR3 length: 13 amino acids. The V end lost 8 bases, the J end lost 7 bases, and 17 bases lay between the germline ends. Here the CDR3 DNA reads TGTGCCAGCTCCCTTGAAGTGGGGATTGAAGCTTTCTTT. Translated, it gives CASSLEVGIEAFF.

The chain employs TRBV7-9 and TRBJ2-1; D uncertain. CDR1 is SEHNR and CDR2 is FQNEAQ in the germline V gene (reference sequence). V was clipped by 5 bases and J by 14 bases, with 19 bases between them. The CDR3 consists of 13 residues. The CDR3 coding sequence is TGTGCCAGCAGCACCGGTCCCCTCAACGATAAGTTCTTC. Encoded protein: CASSTGPLNDKFF.

The rearrangement links TRBV9 to TRBJ2-3; D unclear. Per germline, CDR1 SGDLS and CDR2 YYNGEE. The CDR3 runs 16 residues. The germline V and J ends were trimmed by 0 bases and 1 base, with 12 bases remaining between them. The CDR3 protein is CASSVGGILGTDTQYF. CDR3 nucleotide sequence: TGTGCCAGCAGCGTAGGGGGAATCTTAGGCACAGATACGCAGTATTTT.

The chain recombines TRBV19 with TRBJ2-2; D may be TRBD1 (6 bases). Per germline, CDR1 LNHDA and CDR2 SQIVND (reference sequence). The length of the CDR3 is 14 residues. V was shortened by 5 bases and J by 13 bases, with 20 bases between the two germline ends. The CDR3 sequence is CASSPGQLPPTLFF. The CDR3 DNA reads as TGTGCCAGTAGTCCCGGACAGCTCCCTCCTACGCTGTTTTTT. Based on the CDR3 plus reference TRBV19 and TRBJ2-2, the full variable domain is DGGITQSPKYLFRKEGQNVTLSCEQNLNHDAMYWYRQDPGQGLRLIYYSQIVNDFQKGDIAEGYSVSREKKESFPLTVTSAQKNPTAFYLCASSPGQLPPTLFFGEGSRLTVL.

The chain is built from TRBV5-1 and TRBJ1-6; TRBD1 might be the D (6 bases). V lost 0 bases and J lost 9, with 10 bases in between. In germline, CDR1 is SGHRS, CDR2 YFSETQ. The CDR3 totals 14 residues. The CDR3 protein is CASSLGDILSPLHF. CDR3 nucleotide sequence: TGCGCCAGCAGCTTGGGGGACATTCTTTCACCCCTCCACTTT.

The chain has TRBV27 and TRBJ1-2; D not resolved. Trimming cost V 2 bases and J 5 bases, with 21 bases left between them. The CDR3 sequence is 17 residues long. From germline, CDR1 is MNHEY and CDR2 SMNVEV (reference sequence). CDR3 residues: CASSLGWRSQHVYGYTF. DNA for the CDR3: TGTGCCAGCAGTTTAGGTTGGAGGTCTCAGCATGTATATGGCTACACCTTC.

This clone was seen a single time. This chain links TRBV10-1 with TRBJ2-5; no firm D call. The CDR3 totals 14 residues. V lost 2 bases to trimming and J lost 5 bases, with 12 bases between them. Germline values: CDR1 WNHNN, CDR2 SYGVQD (reference sequence). The CDR3 nucleotides are TGCGCCAGCAGTGAGGGCGGAGTCGAGGAGACCCAGTACTTC. This translates into CASSEGGVEETQYF.

This chain joins TRBV19 and TRBJ2-7; 11 bases are shared with TRBD2. J gave up 7 bases and V 5 bases, and 4 bases lay outside the gene matches. The germline V gene encodes CDR1 LNHDA and CDR2 SQIVND (reference sequence). The CDR3 contains 13 residues. CDR3 residues: CASSVLAGVEQYF. The CDR3 DNA is TGTGCCAGTAGTGTACTAGCGGGGGTAGAGCAGTACTTC. Variable domain in full (rest from reference TRBV19 and TRBJ2-7): DGGITQSPKYLFRKEGQNVTLSCEQNLNHDAMYWYRQDPGQGLRLIYYSQIVNDFQKGDIAEGYSVSREKKESFPLTVTSAQKNPTAFYLCASSVLAGVEQYFGPGTRLTVT.

The chain carries TRBV29-1 and TRBJ2-3, with D possibly TRBD2 on 6 matching bases. V was cut by 2 bases and J by 6 bases, with 18 bases left in between. The CDR3 consists of 15 residues. Germline CDR1 reads SQVTM; CDR2 reads ANQGSEA. CDR3 protein: CSVEIGLALSDTQYF. DNA for the CDR3: TGCAGCGTTGAAATAGGGCTAGCGTTATCCGATACGCAGTATTTT.

The chain combines TRBV5-1 with TRBJ1-2; 9 bases match TRBD1. CDR1 and CDR2 (germline): SGHRS, YFSETQ. The CDR3 has 14 residues. Trimming at V came to 4 bases and at J to 4 bases, leaving 5 bases not matched to a gene. DNA of the CDR3: TGCGCCAGCAGCGCAGGACAGGGGAGCTATGGCTACACCTTC. As protein: CASSAGQGSYGYTF.

The V gene is TRBV30, the J gene TRBJ2-1; 12 bases fit TRBD1. The V gene's germline CDR1 is GTSNPN and CDR2 SVGIG (reference sequence). Unmatched junction bases numbered 3, after V lost 1 base and J lost 8 bases. CDR3 length equals 14 residues. The CDR3 DNA is TGTGCCTGGAGTGGGGGACAGGGGGCCGATGAGCAGTTCTTC. Protein product: CAWSGGQGADEQFF.

The chain recombines TRBV5-1 with TRBJ1-3; no firm D call. There are 16 residues in the CDR3. Trimming stripped 0 bases from V and 5 bases from J, with 15 bases between. Germline assignment: CDR1 SGHRS and CDR2 YFSETQ. The CDR3 DNA reads TGCGCCAGCAGCTTGGCCCAAGACTCTTTACGAAACACCATATATTTT. Translating gives CASSLAQDSLRNTIYF.

V usage is TRBV7-9 and J usage is TRBJ1-5, with 8 bases lining up with TRBD1. Germline loops: CDR1 SEHNR, CDR2 FQNEAQ (reference sequence). The V and J ends lost 4 bases and 1 base, in that order; junction bases with no gene match: 6. CDR3 length: 16 amino acids. DNA for the CDR3: TGTGCCAGCAGCTACGACGGACAGGGAAGCAATCAGCCCCAGCATTTT. It encodes CASSYDGQGSNQPQHF.

This clone came up a few times. V and J are TRBV29-1 and TRBJ2-3, with 9 bases lining up with TRBD2. Trimming cost V 4 bases and J 5 bases; bases outside gene matches: 4. Germline V gene data show CDR1 as SQVTM and CDR2 as ANQGSEA. The CDR3 consists of 13 residues. The CDR3 here is CSVGLAGKDTQYF. The DNA of the CDR3 is TGCAGCGTTGGTCTAGCGGGGAAAGATACGCAGTATTTT.